This paragraph reports one TCR beta chain. The data are from a study of blood T cell repertoires in COVID-19. Overall study context: T cells, B-cell-depleted T cells, or PBMCs provided the cDNA or gDNA that served as material.

The CDR3 runs 16 residues. Germline CDR1 is MGHRA and CDR2 is YSYEKL. Trimming pared 1 base from V and 4 bases from J, leaving 13 bases between. In the original workflow: Estimates of nucleated cell counts were drawn from the amplification of reference gene primers. Data came from immunoSEQ multiplex PCR; TCRdb stores just in-frame clones and leaves some out. The DNA was the basis for D and trimming; V, J and clone size are from that table. The sample shows tens of thousands of clones, roughly 82% of them seen only once. The chain uses TRBV4-1 and TRBJ1-4, with no clear D. The specimen sequenced was peripheral blood. This TCR was sampled from a human donor in a cohort sampled during active COVID-19. CDR3 residues: CASSQGLGVGNEKLFF. The DNA for the CDR3 is TGCGCCAGCAGCCAAGGGCTCGGGGTGGGTAATGAAAAACTGTTTTTT.